The 16 T cell receptor beta chains in this list originate from one sample, sequenced in a study of beta chain features in type 1 diabetes (dated by TCRdb to the late 2010s). General conclusions and limits of the study: Type 1 diabetes patients showed a moderate but significant shortening of TCRB CDR3 length in all four CD4+ subsets.

The library was made by the immunoSEQ multiplex PCR assay. All of the isolated RNA was reverse transcribed with the High Capacity cDNA Reverse Transcription Kit, so expressed TCRB transcripts were sequenced. TCRdb limited this immuneACCESS table to in-frame rearrangements with V and J called. A share of clones is missing; checked studies link under half to unresolved V genes, and the rest is unexplained. The sample profile shows 250,000 to 300,000 clones; around 25% of them were found once. 0.012% of the sample goes to the ten largest clones. For these receptors, no antigen is known. Source material: naive CD4+ T cells from blood. This sample's cell subset or site label indicates: true naive CD4+ T cells. Receptor source: a woman in her thirties with type 1 diabetes.

CDR3 amino acids: CASSMSTGRTYEQYF. DNA of the CDR3: TGTGCCAGCAGCATGTCGACAGGGAGGACCTACGAGCAGTACTTC. The chain is built from TRBV21-1 and TRBJ2-7; the D call TRBD1 from the table was never checked on the DNA. TRBV21-1 is a pseudogene locus. This CDR3 has 15 residues.

The chain links TRBV11-3 to TRBJ1-1, with a weak D call TRBD1 (6 bases). V lost 3 bases, J lost 10 bases, and 15 bases lay in between. CDR1 is SGHNT and CDR2 is YENEEA in the germline V gene. The CDR3 has 13 residues. CDR3 residues: CASSLGAAGRAFF. The CDR3 DNA follows: TGTGCCAGCAGCTTGGGGGCAGCGGGGAGAGCTTTCTTT.

This clone has just a few counts. The V and J genes are TRBV15 and TRBJ2-6; tentatively, D is TRBD1 (5 bases). V was cut by 9 bases and J by 0 bases, with 6 bases left in between. CDR3 length: 13 residues. The V gene's germline CDR1 is LNHNV and CDR2 YYDKDF (reference sequence). The CDR3 reads CATQVSGANVLTF. The CDR3 DNA is TGTGCCACACAGGTCTCTGGGGCCAACGTCCTGACTTTC. Looking up the rest from reference TRBV15 and TRBJ2-6 gives the full variable domain: DAMVIQNPRYQVTQFGKPVTLSCSQTLNHNVMYWYQQKSSQAPKLLFHYYDKDFNNEADTPDNFQSRRPNTSFCFLDIRSPGLGDTAMYLCATQVSGANVLTFGAGSRLTVL.

The gene calls are TRBV19 and TRBJ1-5; D remains ambiguous. This CDR3 contains 13 residues. In germline, CDR1 is LNHDA, CDR2 SQIVND (reference sequence). Trimming took 3 bases from V and 4 from J, leaving 7 bases between them. This CDR3 reads CASSISPNQPQHF. CDR3 nucleotides: TGTGCCAGTAGTATTAGCCCTAATCAGCCCCAGCATTTT.

This clone showed up just a few times. The chain carries TRBV5-1 and TRBJ2-3; D ambiguous. V gave up 5 bases and J gave up 1 base, with 11 bases separating them. The CDR3 contains 14 residues. Germline CDR1 SGHRS, CDR2 YFSETQ. CDR3 bases: TGCGCCAGCAGACCCGAGTTAGGCACAGATACGCAGTATTTT. Protein product: CASRPELGTDTQYF.

This clone was observed a handful of times. The CDR3 sequence: CASSLTGAGQPQHF. The CDR3 coding sequence is TGCGCCAGCAGCCTAACAGGGGCGGGCCAGCCCCAGCATTTT. V and J are TRBV5-1 and TRBJ1-5, with 7 positions matching TRBD1. Trimming at V came to 4 bases and at J to 7 bases, leaving 8 bases not matched to a gene. Germline V lookup: CDR1 SGHRS, CDR2 YFSETQ. This CDR3 has 14 residues.

The J gene is TRBJ1-2, the V gene TRBV28, with D unresolved. The length of the CDR3 is 12 residues. V was pared by 5 bases and J by 6 bases, with 10 bases between. Germline V lookup: CDR1 MDHEN, CDR2 SYDVKM. CDR3 sequence: CASSPSGDGYTF. CDR3 coding DNA: TGTGCCAGCAGTCCGTCAGGTGATGGCTACACCTTC.

The V and J genes are TRBV5-4 and TRBJ2-1; 10 nucleotides line up with TRBD2. The CDR3 is made up of 15 amino acids. Germline CDR1 is SGHNT and CDR2 is YYREEE (reference sequence). V shed 3 bases, J shed 6 bases, and the junction held 6 bases outside the gene matches. CDR3 sequence (DNA): TGTGCCAGCAGCTCCTTTTTAGCGGGAGGCAATGAGCAGTTCTTC. Its protein product is CASSSFLAGGNEQFF.

With regard to this clone: This same CDR3 is encoded by further DNA sequences in the sample. The chain couples TRBV28 to TRBJ1-2; D unclear. This CDR3 spans 11 amino acids. Germline-derived CDR1 and CDR2 are MDHEN and SYDVKM. Trimming took off 6 bases at V and 2 bases at J, with 4 bases between the two ends. CDR3 sequence reads: CASSLNYGYTF. CDR3 sequence (DNA): TGTGCCAGCAGCCTAAACTATGGCTACACCTTC.

This clone was picked up a small number of times. J is TRBJ2-3 and V is TRBV5-4; 10 bases are a match to TRBD2. Germline lookup yields CDR1 SGHNT and CDR2 YYREEE (reference sequence). Trimming cost V 4 bases and J 0 bases; bases outside gene matches: 5. The CDR3 consists of 16 residues. CDR3 bases: TGTGCCAGCAGCACCACTAGCGGGGCTAGCACAGATACGCAGTATTTT. Translation gives CASSTTSGASTDTQYF.

The chain has TRBV5-4 and TRBJ1-2, with TRBD1 matching 9 bases. Germline V CDR1 and CDR2: SGHNT, YYREEE (reference sequence). Losses at the gene ends were 4 bases for V and 8 bases for J; bases not matched to a gene: 15. This CDR3 has 16 residues. The CDR3 sequence: CASSPTWGTGLFGYTF. CDR3 DNA sequence: TGTGCCAGCAGCCCTACTTGGGGGACAGGGTTATTCGGCTACACCTTC.

The rearrangement joins TRBV7-9 to TRBJ2-3, with 14 bases that match TRBD2. CDR1 is SEHNR, CDR2 FQNEAQ, per germline (reference sequence). This CDR3 has 19 amino acids. V shed 1 base, J shed 0 bases, and the junction held 6 bases outside the gene matches. Written as DNA, the CDR3 is TGTGCCAGCAGCTTAGGATGGAGACTAGCGGGAGGGAGCACAGATACGCAGTATTTT. Its protein is CASSLGWRLAGGSTDTQYF.

To note about this clone: The sample carries other DNA sequences with the same CDR3. The chain employs TRBV30 and TRBJ1-5, with D perhaps matching TRBD1 (6 bases). CDR1 GTSNPN and CDR2 SVGIG come from the germline V gene (reference sequence). The CDR3 has 14 amino acids. V lost 2 bases and J lost 4, with 12 bases in between. The CDR3 reads CAWSKDSLNQPQHF. In nucleotides, the CDR3 is TGTGCCTGGAGTAAGGACAGTTTAAATCAGCCCCAGCATTTT.

This clone was seen just once. The V gene is TRBV7-3, the J gene TRBJ2-2; a possible D gene is TRBD1 (6 bases). The germline V gene has CDR1 SGHTA and CDR2 FQGTGA. The CDR3 extends over 14 amino acids. V lost 3 bases and J lost 4, with 9 bases in between. The CDR3 spells CASSFRGSTGELFF. The CDR3 region has the DNA TGTGCCAGCAGCTTCAGGGGAAGCACCGGGGAGCTGTTTTTT.

There are a few counts of this clone. The chain employs TRBV11-2 and TRBJ2-2; TRBD2 might be the D (7 bases). The CDR3 runs to 15 residues. Germline V lookup: CDR1 SGHAT, CDR2 FQNNGV. The V gene lost 2 bases and the J gene lost 5 bases, with 12 bases spanning the gap. As DNA, the CDR3 is TGTGCCAGCAGCTTAATACAGGGAGGGACCGGGGAGCTGTTTTTT. It codes for CASSLIQGGTGELFF.

The chain's CDR3 is CASSQVPRGRASEQYF. The CDR3 DNA sequence: TGCGCCAGCAGCCAAGTTCCGCGCGGGAGGGCCTCCGAGCAGTACTTC. The genes are TRBV4-1 and TRBJ2-7; 9 bases line up with TRBD2. The CDR3 runs 16 residues. Unmatched junction bases numbered 10, after V lost 1 base and J lost 6 bases. CDR1 MGHRA and CDR2 YSYEKL come from the germline V gene.